This T cell receptor beta chain was recorded in a study of chemoradiotherapy in HPV16-positive cancers (dated by TCRdb to the early 2020s). At the level of the whole study: Candidate HPV-specific T-cell clones and common TCR motifs were defined through functional T-cell assays on cells from a couple of HPV16-positive patients. Whether T-cell immunity against the HPV oncoproteins E6 and E7 changes during chemoradiotherapy and whether survival is affected by this immunity were examined in the study. TCR repertoires from 86 patients with HPV-related cancers were then used to track the candidate HPV-specific TCRs and motifs. The study at large found these results: In HPV16-positive patients, expansion of HPV-responsive T cells during chemoradiotherapy was associated with improved recurrence-free survival. The functional definition of HPV-specific T cells came from only a couple of HPV16-positive patients, and the survival association was reported for HPV16-positive patients. Expansion of candidate HPV-specific clones and E7-related TCR motifs was observed in the tumor microenvironment during treatment, whereas no such expansion was observed for non-HPV-specific T cells.

Because repertoires were sampled repeatedly during chemoradiotherapy, clonal expansion in the tumor microenvironment could be followed. About this clone itself: The antigen this receptor binds is unknown. The input lacks base qualities; no much larger clone sits a single base away.

The library was prepared using the immunoSEQ multiplex PCR assay. The table was pulled from immuneACCESS by TCRdb, which kept in-frame rearrangements only. Such tables lose some clones; where checked, under half of the loss comes from unresolved V genes, and the rest has no known cause. For this sample the table gives under 10,000 clones, of which less than 80% were detected only once. Of the sample, 6.5% to 9.5% is held by the ten largest clones. Trimming removed 0 bases from V and 7 bases from J; the gene matches leave 22 bases unexplained. Including cysteine and phenylalanine, the CDR3 has 20 amino acids. Solely the CDR3 DNA is kept, with 60 bases framed from the first base. CDR1 SGHRS and CDR2 YFSETQ were looked up in the germline V gene.

The receptor's source is a human donor with HPV-associated anogenital cancer. This specimen was taken from a patient who underwent chemoradiotherapy. This sequence uses TRBV5-1 and TRBJ2-5, with TRBD2 identical over 9 junction bases. The DNA sequence follows: TGCGCCAGCAGCTTGGAGGGCGGGAGGGCCGAATTAAGCAGTGGGCGGACCCAGTACTTC. Its protein reads: CASSLEGGRAELSSGRTQYF.